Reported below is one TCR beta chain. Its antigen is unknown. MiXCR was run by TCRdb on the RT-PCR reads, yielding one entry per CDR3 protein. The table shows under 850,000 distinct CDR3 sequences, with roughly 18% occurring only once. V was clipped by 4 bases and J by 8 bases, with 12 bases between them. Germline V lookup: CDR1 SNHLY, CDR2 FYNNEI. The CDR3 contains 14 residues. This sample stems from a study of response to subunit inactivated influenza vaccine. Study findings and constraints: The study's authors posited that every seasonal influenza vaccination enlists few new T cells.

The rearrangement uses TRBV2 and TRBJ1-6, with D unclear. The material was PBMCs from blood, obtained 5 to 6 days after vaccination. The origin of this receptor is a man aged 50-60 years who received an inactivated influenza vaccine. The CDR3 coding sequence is TGTGCCAGCAGTGTTGAGGCTTCGGATTCACCCCTCCACTTT. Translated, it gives CASSVEASDSPLHF.